The source of this T cell receptor (beta chain) is a study of blood T cell repertoires in COVID-19. Produced via immunoSEQ multiplex PCR; TCRdb's table is partial and in-frame only. The table has 300,000 or so clones, 75% to 95% seen once. The study recruited people aged about 18 to 89 years across approximately 25 US areas. The study assigned cohorts using participant-reported clinical history. The ends were cut back, 5 bases at V and 2 bases at J, with 19 bases in the middle. Germline loops: CDR1 SGHTA, CDR2 FQGNSA. The CDR3 covers 17 residues. The receptor was isolated from a woman under 40 who had recovered from COVID-19. Sequencing was performed on PBMCs or T cells enriched from blood (not recorded which). The chain has TRBV7-2 and TRBJ2-1, with a tentative D call TRBD2 (6 bases). CDR3 nucleotide sequence: TGTGCCAGCAGCGCAGGGACTTACCCATTGGCCTACAATGAGCAGTTCTTC. This encodes CASSAGTYPLAYNEQFF.